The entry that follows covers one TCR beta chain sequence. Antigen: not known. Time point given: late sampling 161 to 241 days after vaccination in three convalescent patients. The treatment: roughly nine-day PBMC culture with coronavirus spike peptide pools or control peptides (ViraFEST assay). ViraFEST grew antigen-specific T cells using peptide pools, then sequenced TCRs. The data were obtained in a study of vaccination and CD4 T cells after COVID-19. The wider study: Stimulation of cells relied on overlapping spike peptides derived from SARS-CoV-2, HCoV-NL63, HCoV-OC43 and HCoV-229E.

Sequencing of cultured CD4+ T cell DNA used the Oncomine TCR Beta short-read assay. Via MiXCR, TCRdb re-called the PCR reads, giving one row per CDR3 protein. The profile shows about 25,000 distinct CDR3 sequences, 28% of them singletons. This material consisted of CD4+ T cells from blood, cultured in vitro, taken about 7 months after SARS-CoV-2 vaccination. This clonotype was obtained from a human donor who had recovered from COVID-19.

CDR3 protein: CAIRHANTGELFF. CDR3 nucleotide sequence: TGTGCCATCCGACATGCGAACACCGGGGAGCTGTTTTTT. V gene TRBV28 combines with J gene TRBJ2-2; D gene ambiguous. The CDR3 totals 13 residues. Trimming took off 10 bases at V and 0 bases at J, with 9 bases between the two ends. From germline, CDR1 is MDHEN and CDR2 SYDVKM.